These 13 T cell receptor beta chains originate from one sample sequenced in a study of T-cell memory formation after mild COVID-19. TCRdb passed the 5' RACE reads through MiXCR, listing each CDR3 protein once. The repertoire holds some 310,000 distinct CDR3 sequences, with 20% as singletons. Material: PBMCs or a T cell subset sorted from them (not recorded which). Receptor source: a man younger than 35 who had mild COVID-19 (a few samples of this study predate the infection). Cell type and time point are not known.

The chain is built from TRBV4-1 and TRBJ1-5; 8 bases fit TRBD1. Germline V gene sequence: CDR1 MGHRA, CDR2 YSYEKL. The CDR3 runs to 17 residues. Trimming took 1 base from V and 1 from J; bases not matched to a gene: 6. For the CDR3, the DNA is TGCGCCAGCAGCCAAGTAGGGCGACAGGGGAGCAATCAGCCCCAGCATTTT. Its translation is CASSQVGRQGSNQPQHF.

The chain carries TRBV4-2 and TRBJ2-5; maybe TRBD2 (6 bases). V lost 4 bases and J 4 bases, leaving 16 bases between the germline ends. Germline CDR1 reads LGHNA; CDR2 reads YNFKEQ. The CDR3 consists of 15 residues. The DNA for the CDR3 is TGTGCCAGCAGCCTCACCGGGACTCCCCCAGAGACCCAGTACTTC. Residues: CASSLTGTPPETQYF.

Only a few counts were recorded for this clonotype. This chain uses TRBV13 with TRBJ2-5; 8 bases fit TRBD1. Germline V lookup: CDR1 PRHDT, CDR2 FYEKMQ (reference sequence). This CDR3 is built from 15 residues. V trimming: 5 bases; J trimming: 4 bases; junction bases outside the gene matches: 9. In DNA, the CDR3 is TGTGCCAGCAGCCTCCGGACAGGGCTTCCAGAGACCCAGTACTTC. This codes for CASSLRTGLPETQYF. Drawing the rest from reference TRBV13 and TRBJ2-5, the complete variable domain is AAGVIQSPRHLIKEKRETATLKCYPIPRHDTVYWYQQGPGQDPQFLISFYEKMQSDKGSIPDRFSAQQFSDYHSELNMSSLELGDSALYFCASSLRTGLPETQYFGPGTRLLVL.

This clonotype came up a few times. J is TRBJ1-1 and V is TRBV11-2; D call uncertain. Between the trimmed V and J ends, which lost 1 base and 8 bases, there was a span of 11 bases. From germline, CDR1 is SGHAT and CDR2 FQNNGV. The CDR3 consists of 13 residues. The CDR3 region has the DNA TGTGCCAGCAGCTTAGTTCCAGGTGAGGAAGCTTTCTTT. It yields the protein CASSLVPGEEAFF.

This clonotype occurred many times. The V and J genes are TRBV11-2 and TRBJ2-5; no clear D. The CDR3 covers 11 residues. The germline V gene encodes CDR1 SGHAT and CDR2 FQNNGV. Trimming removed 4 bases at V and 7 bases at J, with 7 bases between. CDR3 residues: CASSSRRTQYF. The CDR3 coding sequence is TGTGCCAGCAGCTCCCGCCGGACCCAGTACTTC.

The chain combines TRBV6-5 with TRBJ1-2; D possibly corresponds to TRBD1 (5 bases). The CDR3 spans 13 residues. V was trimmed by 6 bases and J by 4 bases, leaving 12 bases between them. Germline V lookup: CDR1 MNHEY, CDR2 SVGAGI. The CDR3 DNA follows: TGTGCCAGCAGATTTCCCGGGGCCTATGGCTACACCTTC. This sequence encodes CASRFPGAYGYTF.

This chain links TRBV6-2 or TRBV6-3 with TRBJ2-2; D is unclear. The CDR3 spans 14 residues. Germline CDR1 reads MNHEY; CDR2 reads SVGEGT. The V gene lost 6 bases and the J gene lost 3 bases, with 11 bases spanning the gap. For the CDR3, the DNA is TGTGCCAGCAGACAAGGGATGTACACCGGGGAGCTGTTTTTT. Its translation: CASRQGMYTGELFF.

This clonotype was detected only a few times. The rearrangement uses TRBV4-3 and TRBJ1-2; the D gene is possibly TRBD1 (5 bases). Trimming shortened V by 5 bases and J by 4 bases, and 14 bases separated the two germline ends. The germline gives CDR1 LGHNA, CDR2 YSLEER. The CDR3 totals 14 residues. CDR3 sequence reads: CASSYGRAVYGYTF. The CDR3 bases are TGCGCCAGCAGCTATGGCAGGGCTGTCTATGGCTACACCTTC.

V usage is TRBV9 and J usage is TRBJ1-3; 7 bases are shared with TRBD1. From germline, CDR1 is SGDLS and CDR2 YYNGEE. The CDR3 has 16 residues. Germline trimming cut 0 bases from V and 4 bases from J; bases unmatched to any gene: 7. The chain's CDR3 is CASSVDAGGTGNTIYF. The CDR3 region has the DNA TGTGCCAGCAGCGTAGACGCAGGGGGTACGGGAAACACCATATATTTT. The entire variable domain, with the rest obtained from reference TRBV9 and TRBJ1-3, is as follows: DSGVTQTPKHLITATGQRVTLRCSPRSGDLSVYWYQQSLDQGLQFLIQYYNGEERAKGNILERFSAQQFPDLHSELNLSSLELGDSALYFCASSVDAGGTGNTIYFGEGSWLTVV.

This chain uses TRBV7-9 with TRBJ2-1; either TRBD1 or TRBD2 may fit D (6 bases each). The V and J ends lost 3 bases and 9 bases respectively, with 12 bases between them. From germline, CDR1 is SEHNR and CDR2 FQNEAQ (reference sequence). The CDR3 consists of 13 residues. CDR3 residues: CASSFEGGGEQFF. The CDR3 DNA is TGTGCCAGCAGCTTTGAGGGGGGAGGTGAGCAGTTCTTC.

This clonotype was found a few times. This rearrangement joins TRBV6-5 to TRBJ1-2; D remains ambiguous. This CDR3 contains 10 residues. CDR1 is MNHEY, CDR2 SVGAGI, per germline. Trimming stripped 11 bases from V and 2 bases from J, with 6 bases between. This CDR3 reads CAAGNYGYTF. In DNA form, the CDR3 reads TGTGCCGCGGGCAACTATGGCTACACCTTC.

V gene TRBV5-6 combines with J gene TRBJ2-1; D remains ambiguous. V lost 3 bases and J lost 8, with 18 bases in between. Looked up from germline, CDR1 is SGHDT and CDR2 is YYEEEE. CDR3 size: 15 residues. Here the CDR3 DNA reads TGTGCCAGCAGCTCCCTGTTGGCCTTTAAGGATGAGCAGTTCTTC. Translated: CASSSLLAFKDEQFF.

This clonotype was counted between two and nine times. The CDR3 here is CASSSLEPNQNTEAFF. DNA for the CDR3: TGTGCCAGCAGCAGTCTGGAACCGAATCAGAACACTGAAGCTTTCTTT. This sequence joins TRBV21-1 and TRBJ1-1. TRBV21-1 is an annotated pseudogene. The CDR3 has 16 amino acids.